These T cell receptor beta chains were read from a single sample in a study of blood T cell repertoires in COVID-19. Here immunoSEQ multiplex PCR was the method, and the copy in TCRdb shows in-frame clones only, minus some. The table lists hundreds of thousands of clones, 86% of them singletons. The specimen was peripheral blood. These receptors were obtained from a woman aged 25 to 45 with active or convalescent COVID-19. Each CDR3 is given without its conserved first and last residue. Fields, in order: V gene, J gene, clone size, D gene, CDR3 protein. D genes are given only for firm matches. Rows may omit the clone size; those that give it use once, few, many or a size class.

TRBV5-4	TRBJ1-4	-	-	ASSVTSGEANEKLF
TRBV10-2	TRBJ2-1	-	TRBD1	ASSEAGTVLSHEQF
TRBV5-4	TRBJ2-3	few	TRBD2	ASSFSGSADTQY
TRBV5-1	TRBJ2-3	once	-	ASSLAGVLLTDTQY
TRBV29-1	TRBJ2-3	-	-	SVGLAGDTQY
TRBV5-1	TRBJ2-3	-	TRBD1	ASSHRDRGSDTQY
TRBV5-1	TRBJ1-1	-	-	ASSLGGPVKPEAF
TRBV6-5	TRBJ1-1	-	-	ASREGGGEAF
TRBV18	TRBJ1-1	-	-	ASSSTQNTEAF
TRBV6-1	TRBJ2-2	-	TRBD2	ASSGVAGANTGELF
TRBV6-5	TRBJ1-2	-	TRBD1	ASSRGPYNYGYT
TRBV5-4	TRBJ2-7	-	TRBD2	ASSLLASGSGNEQY
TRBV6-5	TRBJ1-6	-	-	ASSSSARGGSPLH
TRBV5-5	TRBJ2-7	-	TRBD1	ASSQRTGDPLPYEQY
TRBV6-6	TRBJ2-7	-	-	ASSYRLGLEQY
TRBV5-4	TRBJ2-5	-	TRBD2	ASSLGTSGLQETQY
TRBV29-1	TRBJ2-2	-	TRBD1	SSKSRQGISRMAGELF
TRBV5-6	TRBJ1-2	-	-	ASSFQNYGYT
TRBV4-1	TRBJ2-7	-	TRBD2	ASSQGLAGEQEQY
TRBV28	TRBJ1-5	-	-	ASSLAQGGNQPQH
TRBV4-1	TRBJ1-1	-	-	ASSQDNRGNTEAF
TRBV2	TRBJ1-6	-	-	ASSERRTEYSPLH
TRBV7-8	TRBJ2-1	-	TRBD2	ASSSGLAGDNEQF
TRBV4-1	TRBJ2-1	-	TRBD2	ASSQVLGTSYNEQF
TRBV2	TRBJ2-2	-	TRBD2	ASSELAGDTGELF